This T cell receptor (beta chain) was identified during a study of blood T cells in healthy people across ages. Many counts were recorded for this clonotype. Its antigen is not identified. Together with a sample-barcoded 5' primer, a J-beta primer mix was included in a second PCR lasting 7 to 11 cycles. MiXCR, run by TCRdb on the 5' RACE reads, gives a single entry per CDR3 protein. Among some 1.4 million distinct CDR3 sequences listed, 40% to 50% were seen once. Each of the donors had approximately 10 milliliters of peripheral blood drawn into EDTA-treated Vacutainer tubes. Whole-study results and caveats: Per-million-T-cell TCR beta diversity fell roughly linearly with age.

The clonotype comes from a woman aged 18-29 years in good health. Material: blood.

The CDR3: CASSRSQETQYF. The DNA of the CDR3 is TGTGCCAGCAGTAGGTCTCAAGAGACCCAGTACTTC. The chain couples TRBV11-1 to TRBJ2-5; D not certain. The CDR3 has 12 residues. Germline V lookup: CDR1 SGHAT, CDR2 FQDESV (reference sequence). The V end was cut by 6 bases, the J end by 2 bases, with 7 bases between. Based on the CDR3 plus reference TRBV11-1 and TRBJ2-5, the full variable domain is EAEVAQSPRYKITEKSQAVAFWCDPISGHATLYWYRQILGQGPELLVQFQDESVVDDSQLPKDRFSAERLKGVDSTLKIQPAELGDSAMYLCASSRSQETQYFGPGTRLLVL.